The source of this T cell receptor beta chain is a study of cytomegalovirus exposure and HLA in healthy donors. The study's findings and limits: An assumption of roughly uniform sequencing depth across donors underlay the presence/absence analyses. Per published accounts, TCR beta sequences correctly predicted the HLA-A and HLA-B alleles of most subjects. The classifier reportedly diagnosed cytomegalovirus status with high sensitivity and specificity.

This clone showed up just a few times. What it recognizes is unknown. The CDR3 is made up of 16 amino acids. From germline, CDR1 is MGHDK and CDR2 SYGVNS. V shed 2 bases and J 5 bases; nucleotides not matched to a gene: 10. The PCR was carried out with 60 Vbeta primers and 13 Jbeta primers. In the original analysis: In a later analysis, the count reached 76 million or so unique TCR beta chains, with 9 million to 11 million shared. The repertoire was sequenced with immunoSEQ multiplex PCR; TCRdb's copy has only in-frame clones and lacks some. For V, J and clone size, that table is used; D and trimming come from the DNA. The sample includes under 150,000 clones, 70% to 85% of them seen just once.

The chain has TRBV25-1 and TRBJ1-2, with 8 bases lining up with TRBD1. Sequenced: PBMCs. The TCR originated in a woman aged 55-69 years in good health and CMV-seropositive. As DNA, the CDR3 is TGTGCCAGCAGTGAACCCCTAGGACAGGGTCGGTATGGCTACACCTTC. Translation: CASSEPLGQGRYGYTF.